This T cell receptor beta chain was observed in a study of blood T cell repertoires in COVID-19. Background on the study: The cDNA or gDNA used as material had been derived from T cells, B-cell-depleted T cells, or PBMCs.

In assigning cohorts, the study relied on participant-reported clinical history. Cohort 3 donors counted as recovered after two negative PCRs, clearance, or resolved symptoms. With 2 bases removed from V and 6 bases from J, the gap between germline ends came to 8 bases. The CDR3 has 12 residues. Germline-derived CDR1 and CDR2 are SGHVS and FQNEAQ. Per the original data handling: Reference gene primer amplification gave estimated nucleated cell counts. Some clones are missing from TCRdb's copy, which holds only in-frame ones; the method was immunoSEQ multiplex PCR. Clonal size and the V and J genes are those of that table, whereas D and trimming came from the DNA. The repertoire has 490,000 or so clones, around nine tenths of them found once; the top ten carry under 9.5%.

The V gene is TRBV7-8, the J gene TRBJ2-7; D is perhaps TRBD1 (7 bases). The TCR comes from a woman between 55 and 75 years old who had recovered from COVID-19. The sequencing sample was made of PBMCs or T cells enriched from blood (not recorded which). CDR3 region: CASSLQGGEQYV. The CDR3 nucleotides are TGTGCCAGCAGCTTACAGGGGGGCGAGCAGTACGTC.